The clone carrying this T cell receptor (beta chain) occurred many times. Its antigen is undetermined. This specimen comes from a study of blood T cells in healthy people across ages. The CDR3 spans 16 residues. CDR1 and CDR2 from the germline V gene are SGHTA and FQGNSA. V dropped 5 bases and J dropped 4; count of bases not matched to a gene: 10. Whole-study findings and limits: Per million T cells, the diversity of TCR beta decreased roughly linearly as age advanced. Unsorted PBMCs prevented conclusive naive versus antigen-experienced comparison.

The authors ran a second PCR of roughly 6 to 11 cycles using a sample-barcoded 5' primer and a J-beta primer mix. TCRdb recomputed calls from the 5' RACE reads with MiXCR, one row per CDR3 protein. The table has 1.5 million to 2 million distinct CDR3 sequences, around 42% seen once; the top ten hold about 21%. The chain uses TRBV7-2 and TRBJ2-1; TRBD2 matches 8 bases. The receptor was derived from a human donor in good health. Sequenced material: blood. This CDR3 is CASSSSSGGNYNEQFF. The CDR3 nucleotides are TGTGCCAGCAGCAGCTCAAGCGGGGGCAATTACAATGAGCAGTTCTTC.